These T cell receptor beta chains were read from a single sample in a study of T cell repertoires in cytomegalovirus infection. Using its own MiXCR run on the reads, TCRdb lists one record per CDR3 protein. The sample gives roughly 760,000 distinct CDR3 sequences, 35% of which show up once; around 2.8% is in the top ten. Source material: PBMCs. The receptor source for this set is a human donor in good health (CMV status not recorded). Some clones in this sample may be carry-over from other donors' samples. Each CDR3 is given with its conserved first and last residue. D genes are given only for firm matches. Size is stated for part of the rows, as once, few or many counts, or as a class when the clone is expanded.

size,V,D,J,CDR3,DNA
few,TRBV12-3/TRBV12-4,NA,TRBJ1-2,CASRDPIYGYTF,TGTGCCAGCAGGGATCCAATCTATGGCTACACCTTC
many,TRBV14,TRBD1,TRBJ1-6,CASSLVDRGGSPLHF,TGTGCCAGCAGCCTTGTAGACAGGGGCGGTTCACCCCTCCACTTT
NA,TRBV6-6,NA,TRBJ2-1,CASSPGMIEQFF,TGTGCCAGCAGTCCCGGGATGATTGAGCAGTTCTTC
few,TRBV24-1,NA,TRBJ2-2,CATSPLKNTGELFF,TGTGCCACCAGTCCTCTGAAGAACACCGGGGAGCTGTTTTTT
NA,TRBV7-9,NA,TRBJ1-5,CASSADGGGQPQHF,TGTGCCAGCAGCGCCGATGGGGGTGGACAGCCCCAGCATTTT
NA,TRBV15,NA,TRBJ2-5,CATSGSLAPQETQYF,TGTGCCACCAGCGGTTCCTTGGCGCCTCAAGAGACCCAGTACTTC
few,TRBV6-1,TRBD2,TRBJ2-5,CASSAVAGVETQYF,TGTGCCAGCAGTGCCGTAGCGGGGGTGGAGACCCAGTACTTC
NA,TRBV2,TRBD2,TRBJ2-2,CASIDRERGTHTGELFF,TGTGCCAGCATCGACCGAGAGCGGGGGACACACACCGGGGAGCTGTTTTTT
NA,TRBV3-1,TRBD2,TRBJ2-5,CASSEGLARWETQYF,TGTGCCAGCAGCGAAGGACTAGCGCGATGGGAGACCCAGTACTTC
NA,TRBV5-1,TRBD1,TRBJ1-2,CASSLPGTGSNYGYTF,TGCGCCAGCAGCTTGCCCGGGACAGGTAGTAACTATGGCTACACCTTC
few,TRBV12-3/TRBV12-4,NA,TRBJ1-2,CASSFPPTGYRGYTF,TGTGCCAGCAGTTTTCCTCCCACAGGGTATAGAGGCTACACCTTC
NA,TRBV27,NA,TRBJ2-7,CASSPTQGGSYEQYF,TGTGCCAGCAGTCCCACGCAGGGGGGCTCCTACGAGCAGTACTTC
NA,TRBV19,TRBD2,TRBJ2-1,CASSQVLKRELYNEQFF,TGTGCCAGTAGTCAGGTACTAAAGCGGGAGCTCTACAATGAGCAGTTCTTC
NA,TRBV15,NA,TRBJ2-7,CATSRSDAYEQYF,TGTGCCACCAGCAGGTCGGACGCTTACGAGCAGTACTTC
NA,TRBV28,NA,TRBJ1-2,CASSLGRVVYGYTF,TGTGCCAGCAGTTTAGGCAGGGTAGTCTATGGCTACACCTTC
NA,TRBV24-1,NA,TRBJ1-1,CATSGSGPRGNTEAFF,TGTGCCACCAGTGGGTCCGGACCCAGGGGGAACACTGAAGCTTTCTTT
few,TRBV10-3,TRBD2,TRBJ2-1,CAISESGYKLAGGLNEQFF,TGTGCCATCAGTGAGTCCGGCTATAAGCTAGCGGGGGGGCTCAATGAGCAGTTCTTC
few,TRBV7-8,TRBD1,TRBJ2-5,CASSANRGETQYF,TGTGCCAGCAGCGCGAACAGGGGAGAGACCCAGTACTTC
NA,TRBV5-5,TRBD2,TRBJ2-3,CASSPEREGTDTQYF,TGTGCCAGCAGCCCCGAGCGGGAAGGCACAGATACGCAGTATTTT
NA,TRBV7-2,TRBD1,TRBJ1-5,CASSSGTGGGNQPQHF,TGTGCCAGCAGCTCAGGGACAGGGGGCGGCAATCAGCCCCAGCATTTT
NA,TRBV2,NA,TRBJ1-5,CASSEFGLHQPQHF,TGTGCCAGCAGTGAGTTCGGTCTTCATCAGCCCCAGCATTTT
NA,TRBV5-6,NA,TRBJ1-1,CASSRTSGTEAFF,TGTGCCAGCAGCCGAACCTCCGGGACAGAAGCTTTCTTT
NA,TRBV19,NA,TRBJ2-1,CASSPGPHNEQFF,TGTGCCAGTAGCCCGGGACCGCATAATGAGCAGTTCTTC
many,TRBV12-3/TRBV12-4,NA,TRBJ2-3,CASSLQGVTDTQYF,TGTGCCAGCAGTTTGCAGGGTGTTACAGATACGCAGTATTTT
NA,TRBV3-1,NA,TRBJ1-1,CASSQADWNTEAFF,TGTGCCAGCAGCCAAGCAGATTGGAACACTGAAGCTTTCTTT
few,TRBV5-1,NA,TRBJ1-1,CASSLAGRMNTEAFF,TGCGCCAGCAGCTTGGCTGGACGGATGAACACTGAAGCTTTCTTT
NA,TRBV20-1,TRBD1,TRBJ2-3,CSARDQLWDRDRDTQYF,TGCAGTGCTAGAGATCAGCTTTGGGACAGGGATCGCGATACGCAGTATTTT
NA,TRBV20-1,TRBD2,TRBJ2-1,CSAGSLAGSREQFF,TGCAGTGCCGGCTCCTTAGCGGGGTCTAGGGAGCAGTTCTTC
few,TRBV27,NA,TRBJ2-7,CASSLSSAGPYEQYF,TGTGCCAGCAGTTTATCGAGCGCAGGGCCCTACGAGCAGTACTTC
many,TRBV7-6,NA,TRBJ2-7,CASSLMVGVVDPGEQYF,TGTGCCAGCAGCTTAATGGTCGGGGTGGTCGACCCGGGGGAGCAGTACTTC
NA,TRBV4-1,NA,TRBJ2-7,CASSQGPGPPIHEQYF,TGCGCCAGCAGCCAAGGACCGGGACCGCCGATTCACGAGCAGTACTTC
NA,TRBV5-3,NA,TRBJ1-1,CASSSSGLANTEAFF,TGTGCCAGCAGCTCATCGGGACTCGCGAACACTGAAGCTTTCTTT
NA,TRBV11-2,TRBD2,TRBJ2-1,CASSQTSGGALGEQFF,TGTGCCAGCAGCCAAACTAGCGGGGGGGCCTTAGGTGAGCAGTTCTTC
NA,TRBV5-3,NA,TRBJ2-7,CASSAFGTYEQYF,TGTGCCAGCAGCGCCTTTGGGACCTACGAGCAGTACTTC
NA,TRBV28,NA,TRBJ2-5,CASSPQWGGETQYF,TGTGCCAGCAGTCCACAGTGGGGCGGAGAGACCCAGTACTTC
NA,TRBV6-1,TRBD1,TRBJ2-7,CASSEGQGLYEQYF,TGTGCCAGCAGTGAAGGACAGGGATTATACGAGCAGTACTTC
few,TRBV7-9,NA,TRBJ1-1,CASRKQLMNTEAFF,TGTGCCAGCAGAAAACAGCTGATGAACACTGAAGCTTTCTTT
few,TRBV12-3/TRBV12-4,NA,TRBJ1-2,CASSLGAGLGYGYTF,TGTGCCAGCAGTTTAGGAGCAGGACTGGGCTATGGCTACACCTTC
few,TRBV27,NA,TRBJ1-4,CASSSYDTAPEKLFF,TGTGCCAGCAGTTCCTACGATACGGCCCCTGAAAAACTGTTTTTT
few,TRBV3-1,TRBD2,TRBJ2-1,CASSQEGGGGANEQFF,TGTGCCAGCAGCCAAGAAGGCGGCGGGGGGGCCAATGAGCAGTTCTTC